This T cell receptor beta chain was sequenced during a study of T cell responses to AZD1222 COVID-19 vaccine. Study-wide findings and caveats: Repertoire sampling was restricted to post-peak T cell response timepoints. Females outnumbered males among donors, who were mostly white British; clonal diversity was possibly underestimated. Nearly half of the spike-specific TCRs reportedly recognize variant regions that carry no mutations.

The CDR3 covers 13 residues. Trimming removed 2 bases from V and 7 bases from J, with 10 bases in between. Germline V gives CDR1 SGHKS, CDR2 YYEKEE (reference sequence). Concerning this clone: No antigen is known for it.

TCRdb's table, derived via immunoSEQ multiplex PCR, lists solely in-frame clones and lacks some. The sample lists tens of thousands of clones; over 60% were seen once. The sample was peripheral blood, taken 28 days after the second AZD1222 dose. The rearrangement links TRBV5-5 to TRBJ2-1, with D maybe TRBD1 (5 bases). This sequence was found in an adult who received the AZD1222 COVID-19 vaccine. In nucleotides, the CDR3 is TGTGCCAGCAGCTTCGGACCAGGGAATGAGCAGTTCTTC. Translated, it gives CASSFGPGNEQFF. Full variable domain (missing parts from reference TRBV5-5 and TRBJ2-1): DAGVTQSPTHLIKTRGQQVTLRCSPISGHKSVSWYQQVLGQGPQFIFQYYEKEERGRGNFPDRFSARQFPNYSSELNVNALLLGDSALYLCASSFGPGNEQFFGPGTRLTVL.